The 23 T cell receptor beta chains below were found in one sample sequenced in a study of cytomegalovirus exposure and HLA in healthy donors. Amplification used 60 Vbeta primers and 13 Jbeta primers. Data came from immunoSEQ multiplex PCR; TCRdb stores just in-frame clones and leaves some out. The sample records some 180,000 clones, 80% to 85% being singletons. The sample comprised PBMCs. The receptor set was obtained from a male donor in good health and CMV-seronegative.

This chain uses TRBV11-2 with TRBJ1-1; 8 nucleotides align to TRBD1. The V and J ends lost 3 bases and 8 bases, in that order; junction bases with no gene match: 2. The germline V gene encodes CDR1 SGHAT and CDR2 FQNNGV. There are 12 residues in the CDR3. CDR3 DNA sequence: TGTGCCAGCAGCTTGCAGGGGGCAGAAGCTTTCTTT. Translation: CASSLQGAEAFF.

There are a few counts of this clone. This sequence joins TRBV5-4 and TRBJ1-6, with 7 bases lining up with TRBD1. Germline V lookup: CDR1 SGHNT, CDR2 YYREEE (reference sequence). V trimming: 4 bases; J trimming: 3 bases; junction bases outside the gene matches: 13. CDR3 length equals 18 residues. The CDR3 spells CASSLGFGHRGYNSPLHF. In DNA, the CDR3 is TGTGCCAGCAGCCTCGGGTTCGGTCACAGGGGCTATAATTCACCCCTCCACTTT.

The genes are TRBV5-1 and TRBJ1-2, with 11 bases aligning to TRBD1. Germline CDR1 and CDR2: SGHRS and YFSETQ. The V segment lost 4 bases and the J segment 8 bases; nucleotides outside the gene matches: 13. The CDR3 runs 16 residues. The CDR3, as DNA: TGCGCCAGCAGCGCATGGACAGGGGGCAACATACCAGGCTACACCTTC. This codes for CASSAWTGGNIPGYTF.

This clone was recorded only once. This CDR3 reads CASSEIGSYNSPLHF. CDR3 DNA sequence: TGCGCCAGCAGTGAGATAGGGAGTTATAATTCACCCCTCCACTTT. This chain connects TRBV10-1 to TRBJ1-6; D not certain. Trimming cost V 2 bases and J 4 bases, with 9 bases left between them. This CDR3 spans 15 amino acids. Germline values: CDR1 WNHNN, CDR2 SYGVQD (reference sequence).

This chain uses TRBV10-3 with TRBJ1-5, with D hard to call. Trimming took off 0 bases at V and 6 bases at J, with 3 bases between the two ends. In germline, CDR1 is ENHRY, CDR2 SYGVKD. CDR3 length: 12 residues. CDR3 coding DNA: TGTGCCATCAGTGAGTCCGGTCAGCCCCAGCATTTT. This sequence encodes CAISESGQPQHF.

The genes are TRBV6-6 and TRBJ1-2, with unresolved D. V lost 4 bases to trimming and J lost 1 base, with 4 bases between them. CDR1 MNHNY and CDR2 SVGAGI come from the germline V gene (reference sequence). This CDR3 spans 12 amino acids. CDR3 in DNA: TGTGCCAGCAGTTCGGTTAACTATGGCTACACCTTC. Protein: CASSSVNYGYTF.

This sequence joins TRBV29-1 and TRBJ2-5; 8 bases match TRBD1. The CDR3 consists of 15 residues. Unmatched junction bases numbered 9, after V lost 4 bases and J lost 2 bases. The germline CDR1 and CDR2 sequences are SQVTM and ANQGSEA. This chain's CDR3 is CSVGIGQGRQETQYF. CDR3 sequence (DNA): TGCAGCGTTGGAATCGGACAGGGCAGGCAAGAGACCCAGTACTTC.

The chain is built from TRBV5-6 and TRBJ2-4; D might be TRBD1 (5 bases). The CDR3 has 14 amino acids. From germline, CDR1 is SGHDT and CDR2 YYEEEE. V lost 0 bases to trimming and J lost 8 bases, with 12 bases between them. The CDR3: CASSLAPGRDIQYF. The CDR3 nucleotides read TGTGCCAGCAGCTTGGCACCAGGGCGAGACATTCAGTACTTC.

The genes are TRBV19 and TRBJ2-5, with a tentative D call TRBD1 (6 bases). CDR3 length equals 14 residues. Trimming left V 5 bases short and J 0 bases short, with 10 bases between. Germline CDR1 reads LNHDA; CDR2 reads SQIVND (reference sequence). In DNA, the CDR3 is TGTGCCAGTAGTCACAGGGCAAACCAAGAGACCCAGTACTTC. This encodes CASSHRANQETQYF.

V usage is TRBV2 and J usage is TRBJ2-4, with 8 bases that match TRBD1. The CDR3 spans 14 residues. V was clipped by 3 bases and J by 7 bases; unmatched bases: 5. Germline V lookup: CDR1 SNHLY, CDR2 FYNNEI. This CDR3 is CASSESRQGNIQYF. CDR3 coding DNA: TGTGCCAGCAGTGAGAGTCGACAGGGGAACATTCAGTACTTC. The entire variable domain, with the rest obtained from reference TRBV2 and TRBJ2-4, is as follows: EPEVTQTPSHQVTQMGQEVILRCVPISNHLYFYWYRQILGQKVEFLVSFYNNEISEKSEIFDDQFSVERPDGSNFTLKIRSTKLEDSAMYFCASSESRQGNIQYFGAGTRLSVL.

The rearrangement uses TRBV4-2 and TRBJ2-5; TRBD1 agrees at 11 bases. CDR3 size: 16 residues. After removal of 0 bases from V and 4 bases from J, the junction contained 4 bases not matched to a gene. Germline CDR1 LGHNA, CDR2 YNFKEQ. CDR3 in DNA: TGTGCCAGCAGCCAAGATGGCGGGACAGGGGGAGAGACCCAGTACTTC. This codes for CASSQDGGTGGETQYF.

This chain joins TRBV5-1 and TRBJ1-6; D is possibly TRBD1 (5 bases). V was cut by 0 bases and J by 6 bases, with 10 bases left in between. CDR3 length: 15 amino acids. Germline V gives CDR1 SGHRS, CDR2 YFSETQ. The CDR3 DNA follows: TGCGCCAGCAGCTTGGTTGGGGGACTTAATTCACCCCTCCACTTT. Protein: CASSLVGGLNSPLHF. Complete variable domain (other parts from reference TRBV5-1 and TRBJ1-6): KAGVTQTPRYLIKTRGQQVTLSCSPISGHRSVSWYQQTPGQGLQFLFEYFSETQRNKGNFPGRFSGRQFSNSRSEMNVSTLELGDSALYLCASSLVGGLNSPLHFGNGTRLTVT.

This clone showed up just a few times. The rearrangement uses TRBV11-3 and TRBJ2-3; tentative D call: TRBD1 (6 bases). CDR1 is SGHNT and CDR2 is YENEEA in the germline V gene. Trimming took off 1 base at V and 4 bases at J, with 18 bases between the two ends. The CDR3 covers 17 residues. The CDR3 nucleotides are TGTGCCAGCAGCTTAGTATCGGCAGGGGCCCCTCCAGATACGCAGTATTTT. This encodes CASSLVSAGAPPDTQYF.

V and J are TRBV4-2 and TRBJ1-4; TRBD1 matches at 9 bases. CDR3 length: 16 residues. The germline CDR1 and CDR2 sequences are LGHNA and YNFKEQ. V was clipped by 1 base and J by 10 bases; unmatched bases: 10. The CDR3 DNA reads as TGTGCCAGCAGCCAAGTAACAGGGGGCCCAATCGGAAAACTGTTTTTT. It is translated as CASSQVTGGPIGKLFF.

The chain joins TRBV7-2 to TRBJ1-2; D is undetermined. Per germline, CDR1 SGHTA and CDR2 FQGNSA. V gave up 5 bases and J gave up 5 bases, with 24 bases separating them. The CDR3 has 17 residues. The CDR3 is CASSLASSPGYSYGYTF. As DNA, the CDR3 is TGTGCCAGCAGCCTCGCAAGCAGCCCGGGTTATTCTTATGGCTACACCTTC. Drawing the rest from reference TRBV7-2 and TRBJ1-2, the complete variable domain is GAGVSQSPSNKVTEKGKDVELRCDPISGHTALYWYRQSLGQGLEFLIYFQGNSAPDKSGLPSDRFSAERTGGSVSTLTIQRTQQEDSAVYLCASSLASSPGYSYGYTFGSGTRLTVV.

This sequence joins TRBV2 and TRBJ1-4, with TRBD1 identical over 8 bases. CDR1 is SNHLY and CDR2 is FYNNEI in the germline V gene. V was clipped by 4 bases and J by 7 bases; unmatched bases: 8. This CDR3 has 15 residues. CDR3 in amino acids: CASSAGGALSEKLFF. CDR3 bases: TGTGCCAGCAGTGCAGGGGGCGCTTTGAGTGAAAAACTGTTTTTT.

CDR3: CASSPLGGEKLFF. Here the CDR3 DNA reads TGTGCCAGCTCACCTTTAGGGGGCGAAAAACTGTTTTTT. V is TRBV18 and J is TRBJ1-4, with 7 positions matching TRBD1. The CDR3 extends over 13 amino acids. With 3 bases clipped from V and 8 bases from J, the junction kept 3 bases outside the gene matches. Germline V CDR1 and CDR2: KGHSH, LQKENI.

Only one count was recorded for this clone. This rearrangement joins TRBV5-4 to TRBJ2-1, with D maybe TRBD1 (6 bases). Trimming cost V 4 bases and J 2 bases, with 19 bases left between them. CDR1 is SGHNT, CDR2 YYREEE, per germline (reference sequence). This CDR3 is 17 amino acids long. CDR3 region: CASSLGPQGWPYNEQFF. Here the CDR3 DNA reads TGTGCCAGCAGCCTAGGGCCACAGGGATGGCCCTACAATGAGCAGTTCTTC.

The V gene is TRBV4-1, the J gene TRBJ1-5, with 10 nucleotides matching TRBD1. J gave up 5 bases and V 0 bases, and 7 bases lay outside the gene matches. The CDR3 length is 17 residues. CDR1 and CDR2 (germline): MGHRA, YSYEKL. The CDR3 region is CASSQEKLGQGDQPQHF. The CDR3 DNA is TGCGCCAGCAGCCAAGAAAAGCTAGGACAGGGGGATCAGCCCCAGCATTTT.

This chain joins TRBV6-1 and TRBJ2-1, with 9 bases lining up with TRBD2. Germline V gene sequence: CDR1 MNHNS, CDR2 SASEGT. Germline trimming cut 5 bases from V and 3 bases from J; bases unmatched to any gene: 2. The CDR3 consists of 14 residues. The CDR3 loop reads CASSNSGGYNEQFF. The DNA for the CDR3 is TGTGCCAGCAGTAATAGCGGGGGCTACAATGAGCAGTTCTTC.

J is TRBJ1-1 and V is TRBV9; 7 bases line up with TRBD1. V was clipped by 0 bases and J by 0 bases; unmatched bases: 5. Germline V lookup: CDR1 SGDLS, CDR2 YYNGEE. The CDR3 is made up of 16 amino acids. CDR3 nucleotide sequence: TGTGCCAGCAGCGTAGGCTTGGGACAGATGAACACTGAAGCTTTCTTT. It codes for CASSVGLGQMNTEAFF. Using reference TRBV9 and TRBJ1-1 for the parts outside the CDR3, the full variable domain is DSGVTQTPKHLITATGQRVTLRCSPRSGDLSVYWYQQSLDQGLQFLIQYYNGEERAKGNILERFSAQQFPDLHSELNLSSLELGDSALYFCASSVGLGQMNTEAFFGQGTRLTVV.

This chain joins TRBV5-1 and TRBJ1-2, with D perhaps TRBD1 (5 bases). V lost 5 bases, J lost 0 bases, and 11 bases lay in between. Per the germline V gene, CDR1 is SGHRS and CDR2 is YFSETQ. The CDR3 runs 14 residues. Here the CDR3 reads CASRAQGTNYGYTF. The CDR3 bases are TGCGCCAGCAGGGCCCAGGGAACTAACTATGGCTACACCTTC.

This clone was picked up a small number of times. This rearrangement joins TRBV5-4 to TRBJ1-4; 7 nucleotides line up with TRBD1. Germline-derived CDR1 and CDR2 are SGHNT and YYREEE (reference sequence). This CDR3 region has 14 residues. V lost 4 bases, J lost 4 bases, and 4 bases stayed unmatched. The DNA for the CDR3 is TGTGCCAGCAGCGCGGGACAGATTAATGAAAAACTGTTTTTT. Protein product: CASSAGQINEKLFF.